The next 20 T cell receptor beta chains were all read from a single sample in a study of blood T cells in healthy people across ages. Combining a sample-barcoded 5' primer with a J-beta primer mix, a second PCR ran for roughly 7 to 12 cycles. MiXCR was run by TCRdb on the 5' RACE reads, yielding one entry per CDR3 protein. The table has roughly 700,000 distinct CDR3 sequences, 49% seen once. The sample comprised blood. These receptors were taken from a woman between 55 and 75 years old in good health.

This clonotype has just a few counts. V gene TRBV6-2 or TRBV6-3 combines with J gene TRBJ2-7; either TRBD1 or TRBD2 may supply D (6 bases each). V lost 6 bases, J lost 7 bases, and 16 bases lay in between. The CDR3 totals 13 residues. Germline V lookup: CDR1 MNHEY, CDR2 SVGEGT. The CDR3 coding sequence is TGTGCCAGCAGCTCCGGGGGCATGGGTGAGCAGTACTTC. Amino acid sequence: CASSSGGMGEQYF.

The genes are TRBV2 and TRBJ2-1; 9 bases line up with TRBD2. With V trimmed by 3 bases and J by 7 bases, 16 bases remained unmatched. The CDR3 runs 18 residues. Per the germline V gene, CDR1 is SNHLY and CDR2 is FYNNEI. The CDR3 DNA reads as TGTGCCAGCAGTGACGAGGGTAGCGGGAGACTTAATAGGAATGAGCAGTTCTTC. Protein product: CASSDEGSGRLNRNEQFF.

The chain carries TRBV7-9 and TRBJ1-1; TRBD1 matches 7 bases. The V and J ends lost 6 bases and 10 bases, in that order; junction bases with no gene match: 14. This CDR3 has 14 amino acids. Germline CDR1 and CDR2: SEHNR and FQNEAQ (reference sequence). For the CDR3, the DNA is TGTGCCAGCAGATCGTCTAGGGGGCCCGGGCGAGCTTTCTTT. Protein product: CASRSSRGPGRAFF. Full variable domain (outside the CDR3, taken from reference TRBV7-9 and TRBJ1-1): DTGVSQNPRHKITKRGQNVTFRCDPISEHNRLYWYRQTLGQGPEFLTYFQNEAQLEKSRLLSDRFSAERPKGSFSTLEIQRTEQGDSAMYLCASRSSRGPGRAFFGQGTRLTVV.

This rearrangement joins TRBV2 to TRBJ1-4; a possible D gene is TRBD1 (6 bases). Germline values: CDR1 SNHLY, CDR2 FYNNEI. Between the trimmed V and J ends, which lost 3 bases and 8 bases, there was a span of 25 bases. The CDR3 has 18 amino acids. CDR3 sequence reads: CASSEIGGTRKQGEKLFF. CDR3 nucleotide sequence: TGTGCCAGCAGTGAGATTGGGGGAACTCGAAAACAGGGCGAAAAACTGTTTTTT.

For the CDR3, the DNA is TGTGCCAGCAGTTTGCCGGGTTTACGGGCGGAGACCCAGTACTTC. This codes for CASSLPGLRAETQYF. The J gene is TRBJ2-5, the V gene TRBV28, with D unresolved. The CDR3 runs 15 residues. Germline CDR1 reads MDHEN; CDR2 reads SYDVKM. With 3 bases removed from V and 5 bases from J, the gap between germline ends came to 16 bases.

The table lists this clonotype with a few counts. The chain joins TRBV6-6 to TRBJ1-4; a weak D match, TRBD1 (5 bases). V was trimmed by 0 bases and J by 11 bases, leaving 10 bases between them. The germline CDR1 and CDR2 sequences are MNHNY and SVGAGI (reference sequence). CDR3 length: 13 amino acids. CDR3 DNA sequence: TGTGCCAGCAGTTACTCGAGGGGCGGGAAACTGTTTTTT. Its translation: CASSYSRGGKLFF.

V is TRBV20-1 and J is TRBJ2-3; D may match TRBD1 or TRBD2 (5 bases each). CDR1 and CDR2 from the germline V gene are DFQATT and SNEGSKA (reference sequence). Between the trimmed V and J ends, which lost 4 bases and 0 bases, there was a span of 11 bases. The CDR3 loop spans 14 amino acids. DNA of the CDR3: TGCAGTGCTAACCGGGACGGAAGCACAGATACGCAGTATTTT. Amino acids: CSANRDGSTDTQYF.

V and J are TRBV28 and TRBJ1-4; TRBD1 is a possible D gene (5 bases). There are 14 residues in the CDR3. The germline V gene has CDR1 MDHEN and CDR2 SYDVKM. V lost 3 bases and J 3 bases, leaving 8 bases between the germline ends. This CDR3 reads CASSFRAPNEKLFF. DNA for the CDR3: TGTGCCAGCAGTTTCAGGGCCCCTAATGAAAAACTGTTTTTT.

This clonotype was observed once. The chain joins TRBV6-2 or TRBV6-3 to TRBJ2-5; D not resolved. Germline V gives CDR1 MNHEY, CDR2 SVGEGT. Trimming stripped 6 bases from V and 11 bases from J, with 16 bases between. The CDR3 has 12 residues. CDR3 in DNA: TGTGCCAGCAGGCTAACTTACTATGAGCAGTACTTC. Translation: CASRLTYYEQYF.

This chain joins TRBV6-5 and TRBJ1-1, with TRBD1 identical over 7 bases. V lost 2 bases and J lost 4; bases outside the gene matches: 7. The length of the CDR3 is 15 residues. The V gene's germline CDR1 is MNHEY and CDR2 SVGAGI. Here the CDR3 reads CASSYVGQVGTEAFF. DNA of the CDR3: TGTGCCAGCAGTTACGTCGGACAGGTCGGCACTGAAGCTTTCTTT.

Written as DNA, the CDR3 is TGTGCCAGCAGTGACCCCGGACTAGCGGTCCAAGAGACCCAGTACTTC. Amino acids: CASSDPGLAVQETQYF. The chain uses TRBV6-4 and TRBJ2-5, with 10 nucleotides matching TRBD2. The CDR3 is 16 amino acids. Losses at the gene ends were 2 bases for V and 1 base for J; bases not matched to a gene: 4. CDR1 MRHNA and CDR2 SNTAGT come from the germline V gene.

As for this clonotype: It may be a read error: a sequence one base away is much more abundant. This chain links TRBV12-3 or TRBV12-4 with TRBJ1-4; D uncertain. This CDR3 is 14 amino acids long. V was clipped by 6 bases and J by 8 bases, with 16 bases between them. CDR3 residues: CASRVGQLVEKLFF. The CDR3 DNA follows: TGTGCCAGCAGAGTGGGCCAGCTCGTAGAAAAACTGTTTTTT.

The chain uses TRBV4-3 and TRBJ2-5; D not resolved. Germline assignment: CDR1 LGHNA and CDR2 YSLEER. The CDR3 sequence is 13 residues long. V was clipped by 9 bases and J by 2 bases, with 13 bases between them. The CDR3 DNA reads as TGCGCCAGATGTTTAGGGTTTCAAGAGACCCAGTACTTC. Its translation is CARCLGFQETQYF.

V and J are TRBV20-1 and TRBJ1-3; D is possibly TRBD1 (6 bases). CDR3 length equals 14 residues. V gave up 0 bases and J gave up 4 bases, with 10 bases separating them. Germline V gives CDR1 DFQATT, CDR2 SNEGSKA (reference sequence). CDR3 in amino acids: CSAREGQLGNTIYF. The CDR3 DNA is TGCAGTGCTAGAGAAGGACAGTTAGGAAACACCATATATTTT.

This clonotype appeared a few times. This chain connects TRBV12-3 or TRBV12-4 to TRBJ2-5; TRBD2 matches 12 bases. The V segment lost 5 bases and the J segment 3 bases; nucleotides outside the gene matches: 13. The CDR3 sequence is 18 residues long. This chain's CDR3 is CASSRRTSGIGVKETQYF. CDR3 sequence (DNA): TGTGCCAGCAGTAGACGGACTAGCGGGATAGGGGTTAAAGAGACCCAGTACTTC.

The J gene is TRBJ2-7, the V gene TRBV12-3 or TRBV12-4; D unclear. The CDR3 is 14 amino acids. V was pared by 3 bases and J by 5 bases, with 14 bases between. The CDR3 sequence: CASSLVPLLDEQYF. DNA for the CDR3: TGTGCCAGCAGTTTGGTACCTCTCCTGGACGAGCAGTACTTC.

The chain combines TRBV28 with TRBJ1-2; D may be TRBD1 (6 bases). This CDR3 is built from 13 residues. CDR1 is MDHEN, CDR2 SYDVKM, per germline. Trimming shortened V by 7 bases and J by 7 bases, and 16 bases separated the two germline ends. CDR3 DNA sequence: TGTGCCAGCACCCGGACACAGGGCTCTGGCTACACCTTC. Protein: CASTRTQGSGYTF.

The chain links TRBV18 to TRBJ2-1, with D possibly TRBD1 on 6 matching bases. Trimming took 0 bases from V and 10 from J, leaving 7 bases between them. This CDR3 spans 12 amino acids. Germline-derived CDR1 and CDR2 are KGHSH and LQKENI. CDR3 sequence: CASSPPGTEQFF. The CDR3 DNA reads TGTGCCAGCTCACCACCCGGGACAGAGCAGTTCTTC. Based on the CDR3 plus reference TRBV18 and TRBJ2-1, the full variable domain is NAGVMQNPRHLVRRRGQEARLRCSPMKGHSHVYWYRQLPEEGLKFMVYLQKENIIDESGMPKERFSAEFPKEGPSILRIQQVVRGDSAAYFCASSPPGTEQFFGPGTRLTVL.

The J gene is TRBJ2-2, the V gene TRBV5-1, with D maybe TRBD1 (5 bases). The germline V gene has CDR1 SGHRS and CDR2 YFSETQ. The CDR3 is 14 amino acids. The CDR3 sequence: CAGAASLGTGELFF. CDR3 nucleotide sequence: TGCGCTGGGGCGGCCTCCCTGGGCACCGGGGAGCTGTTTTTT.

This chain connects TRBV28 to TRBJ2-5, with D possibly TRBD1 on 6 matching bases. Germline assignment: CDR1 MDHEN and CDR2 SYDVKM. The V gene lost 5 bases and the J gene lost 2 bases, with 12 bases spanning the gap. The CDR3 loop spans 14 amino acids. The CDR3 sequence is CASSRGTSQETQYF. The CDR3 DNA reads TGTGCCAGCAGTAGAGGGACATCACAAGAGACCCAGTACTTC.